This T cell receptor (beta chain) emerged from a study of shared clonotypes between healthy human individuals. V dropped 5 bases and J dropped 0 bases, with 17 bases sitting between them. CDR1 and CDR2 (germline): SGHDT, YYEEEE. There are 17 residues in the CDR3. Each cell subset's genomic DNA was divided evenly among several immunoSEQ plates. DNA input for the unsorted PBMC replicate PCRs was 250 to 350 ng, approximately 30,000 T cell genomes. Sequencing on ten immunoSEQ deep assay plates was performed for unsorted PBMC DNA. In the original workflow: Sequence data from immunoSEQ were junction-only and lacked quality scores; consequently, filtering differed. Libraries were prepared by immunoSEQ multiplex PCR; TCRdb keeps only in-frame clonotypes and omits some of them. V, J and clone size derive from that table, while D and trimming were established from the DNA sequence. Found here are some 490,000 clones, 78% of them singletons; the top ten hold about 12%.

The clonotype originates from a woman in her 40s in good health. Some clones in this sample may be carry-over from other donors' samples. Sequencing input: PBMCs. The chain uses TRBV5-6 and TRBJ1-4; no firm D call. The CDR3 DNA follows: TGTGCCAGCAGAAACCGAAGGACGGCGGCAACTAATGAAAAACTGTTTTTT. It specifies CASRNRRTAATNEKLFF.